This entry lists 29 T cell receptor beta chains sequenced from one sample in a study of low-dose radiotherapy and immunotherapy resistance in tumors. Documented time point: before trial treatment. Priming of first-strand cDNA relied on TRAV- and TRBV-specific primers (covering alpha and beta chains). A 20-cycle PCR with a constant-region primer and V-primer adapter amplified TCRs. TCRdb re-derived calls from the reads in MiXCR, one entry per CDR3 protein. The sample carries around 90,000 distinct CDR3 sequences, 15% to 20% recorded once. The sample here was PBMCs, taken before treatment. These receptors all come from a male donor with prostate cancer.

This clonotype has at least ten counts. The chain joins TRBV19 to TRBJ2-3; D is possibly TRBD1 (6 bases). The germline V gene encodes CDR1 LNHDA and CDR2 SQIVND (reference sequence). Deletions cut 6 bases from V and 2 bases from J, with 15 bases between. There are 15 residues in the CDR3. For the CDR3, the DNA is TGTGCCAGTAGCGCCCGGGACACAAACACAGATACGCAGTATTTT. Residues: CASSARDTNTDTQYF.

The CDR3 nucleotides read TGTGCCAGCAGCTTGGCCCAGCGCACAGATACGCAGTATTTT. Its protein product is CASSLAQRTDTQYF. The rearrangement uses TRBV5-4 and TRBJ2-3; no clear D gene. V lost 0 bases and J lost 1, with 6 bases in between. Per germline, CDR1 SGHNT and CDR2 YYREEE (reference sequence). This CDR3 is built from 14 residues.

There are many counts of this clonotype. The V gene is TRBV3-1, the J gene TRBJ2-5; 14 bases are a match to TRBD2. This CDR3 region has 15 residues. The V segment lost 3 bases and the J segment 4 bases; nucleotides outside the gene matches: 1. Germline loops: CDR1 LGHDT, CDR2 YNNKEL (reference sequence). The CDR3 bases are TGTGCCAGCAGCCATGGGACTAGCGGGAGAGAGACCCAGTACTTC. Translating it yields CASSHGTSGRETQYF.

At least ten counts were recorded for this clonotype. This chain uses TRBV12-3 or TRBV12-4 with TRBJ2-1; TRBD2 aligns across 13 bases. With V trimmed by 2 bases and J by 9 bases, 4 bases remained unmatched. This CDR3 is built from 15 residues. CDR3 nucleotides: TGTGCCAGCAGTTTAACTAGCGGGGGGGCTGGTGAGCAGTTCTTC. This translates into CASSLTSGGAGEQFF.

This clonotype was detected ten times or more. V gene TRBV3-1 combines with J gene TRBJ2-1, with D hard to call. Germline CDR1 LGHDT, CDR2 YNNKEL (reference sequence). The CDR3 sequence is 14 residues long. The V and J ends lost 1 base and 4 bases respectively, with 8 bases between them. The CDR3, as DNA: TGTGCCAGCAGCCAAGGGTTGGAGTACAATGAGCAGTTCTTC. It translates to CASSQGLEYNEQFF.

This clonotype showed up many times. The gene calls are TRBV6-5 and TRBJ2-2; tentatively, D is TRBD1 or TRBD2 (5 bases each). The germline gives CDR1 MNHEY, CDR2 SVGAGI. V was cut by 2 bases and J by 4 bases, with 11 bases left in between. The CDR3 runs 15 residues. This CDR3 is CASSYRGRGTGELFF. The CDR3, as DNA: TGTGCCAGCAGTTACAGGGGACGAGGCACCGGGGAGCTGTTTTTT.

The rearrangement uses TRBV7-3 and TRBJ2-2, with 8 bases fitting TRBD1. J was trimmed by 5 bases and V by 5 bases; bases with no gene match: 7. The CDR3 loop spans 15 amino acids. Germline loops: CDR1 SGHTA, CDR2 FQGTGA. In nucleotides, the CDR3 is TGTGCCAGCAGCCCCGGACAGGGTAGAACCGGGGAGCTGTTTTTT. Its translation: CASSPGQGRTGELFF.

The sample holds many counts of this clonotype. The chain recombines TRBV5-4 with TRBJ2-7, with a tentative D call TRBD2 (5 bases). CDR3 length: 13 residues. The ends were cut back, 3 bases at V and 3 bases at J, with 10 bases in the middle. Looked up from germline, CDR1 is SGHNT and CDR2 is YYREEE (reference sequence). The CDR3 sequence: CASSSVGVYEQYF. The CDR3 nucleotides read TGTGCCAGCAGCTCGGTCGGGGTCTACGAGCAGTACTTC. Full variable domain (remainder filled in from reference TRBV5-4 and TRBJ2-7): ETGVTQSPTHLIKTRGQQVTLRCSSQSGHNTVSWYQQALGQGPQFIFQYYREEENGRGNFPPRFSGLQFPNYSSELNVNALELDDSALYLCASSSVGVYEQYFGPGTRLTVT.

This clonotype has at least ten counts. The chain couples TRBV29-1 to TRBJ2-7, with 9 positions matching TRBD2. CDR3 size: 14 residues. V was clipped by 6 bases and J by 1 base; unmatched bases: 7. Germline CDR1 is SQVTM and CDR2 is ANQGSEA. The CDR3 DNA reads as TGCAGCGTGGCGGGGGGGGACAGATCCTACGAGCAGTACTTC. Translation gives CSVAGGDRSYEQYF.

In this sample, this clonotype turned up many times. V usage is TRBV7-8 and J usage is TRBJ1-5; the D is unclear. V was pared by 5 bases and J by 0 bases, with 14 bases between. In germline, CDR1 is SGHVS, CDR2 FQNEAQ. The CDR3 totals 16 residues. Here the CDR3 DNA reads TGTGCCAGCAGCGCCTCGGTAGGGAATAGCAATCAGCCCCAGCATTTT. It specifies CASSASVGNSNQPQHF.

This clonotype was recorded a few times. The V gene is TRBV6-2 or TRBV6-3, the J gene TRBJ2-7, with 16 bases matching TRBD2. The CDR3 runs to 18 residues. The germline gives CDR1 MNHEY, CDR2 SVGEGT. The V segment lost 2 bases and the J segment 2 bases; nucleotides outside the gene matches: 6. CDR3 nucleotide sequence: TGTGCCAGCAGTTACAGGGGACTAGCGGGAGGGCAACCCTACGAGCAGTACTTC. Its translation is CASSYRGLAGGQPYEQYF.

In this sample, this clonotype turned up many times. The CDR3 here is CATSRRDRDTNEQFF. In nucleotides, the CDR3 is TGTGCCACCAGCCGCCGGGACAGGGACACCAATGAGCAGTTCTTC. V usage is TRBV24-1 and J usage is TRBJ2-1; 9 nucleotides agree with TRBD1. From germline, CDR1 is KGHDR and CDR2 SFDVKD. CDR3 length: 15 amino acids. Trimming took 7 bases from V and 6 from J; bases not matched to a gene: 9.

The V and J genes are TRBV4-2 and TRBJ2-7; 12 nucleotides line up with TRBD2. The CDR3 is 16 residues long. Losses at the gene ends were 2 bases for V and 6 bases for J; bases not matched to a gene: 8. Per the germline V gene, CDR1 is LGHNA and CDR2 is YNFKEQ. The CDR3 region has the DNA TGTGCCAGCAGCCAAAGAGTGACTAGCGGGGGATCCGAGCAGTACTTC. Amino acids: CASSQRVTSGGSEQYF.

This clonotype appeared many times. The chain is built from TRBV5-1 and TRBJ1-5; D gene unclear. The germline V gene encodes CDR1 SGHRS and CDR2 YFSETQ. With 5 bases removed from V and 6 bases from J, the gap between germline ends came to 12 bases. The CDR3 is made up of 13 amino acids. DNA of the CDR3: TGCGCCAGCAGTTATACCTCGGGTCAGCCCCAGCATTTT. Amino acid sequence: CASSYTSGQPQHF.

This clonotype was detected ten times or more. The rearrangement uses TRBV10-3 and TRBJ1-5; 10 bases are shared with TRBD1. J was trimmed by 4 bases and V by 3 bases; bases with no gene match: 3. Germline CDR1 reads ENHRY; CDR2 reads SYGVKD. The CDR3 has 15 residues. CDR3 nucleotide sequence: TGTGCCATCAGTGAAGGGACAGGGGTGAATCAGCCCCAGCATTTT. The encoded protein is CAISEGTGVNQPQHF.

This clonotype was observed many times. The chain is built from TRBV6-2 or TRBV6-3 and TRBJ2-1; 7 nucleotides agree with TRBD2. CDR1 is MNHEY and CDR2 is SVGEGT in the germline V gene. The CDR3 spans 14 residues. After removal of 6 bases from V and 0 bases from J, the junction contained 2 bases not matched to a gene. CDR3 sequence reads: CASRAGVSYNEQFF. The CDR3 DNA follows: TGTGCCAGCAGGGCGGGAGTCTCCTACAATGAGCAGTTCTTC.

This clonotype showed up many times. J is TRBJ1-1 and V is TRBV6-2 or TRBV6-3, with 9 bases fitting TRBD1. CDR3 length: 16 amino acids. CDR1 is MNHEY and CDR2 is SVGEGT in the germline V gene. V lost 6 bases, J lost 2 bases, and 10 bases stayed unmatched. As DNA, the CDR3 is TGTGCCAGCAGGCCCGGGACAGGGAGATCCAACACTGAAGCTTTCTTT. This sequence encodes CASRPGTGRSNTEAFF.

This rearrangement joins TRBV2 to TRBJ1-3; D ambiguous. Between the trimmed V and J ends, which lost 2 bases and 0 bases, there was a span of 14 bases. Germline CDR1 reads SNHLY; CDR2 reads FYNNEI. This CDR3 region has 17 residues. The CDR3 sequence is CASSEFGVSSSGNTIYF. The CDR3 nucleotides read TGTGCCAGCAGTGAATTCGGAGTCAGCAGCTCTGGAAACACCATATATTTT.

In regard to this clonotype: Because the CDR3's place on the DNA is in doubt, the DNA is left out and the CDR3 is given as listed by TCRdb. The rearrangement links TRBV5-1 to TRBJ2-2; TRBD1 reflects the table's D call only, with no check against the DNA. Ends included, the CDR3 has 18 residues. Per germline, CDR1 SGHRS and CDR2 YFSETQ. This chain's CDR3 is CASSSAVANTGELFFFFF.

This clonotype has at least ten counts. The chain links TRBV6-1 to TRBJ1-1; D call uncertain. The V and J ends lost 8 bases and 10 bases respectively, with 14 bases between them. Germline CDR1 MNHNS, CDR2 SASEGT. The CDR3 runs 11 residues. CDR3 sequence reads: CASLLGVRAFF. DNA of the CDR3: TGTGCCAGCCTGCTAGGAGTTAGAGCTTTCTTT.

This clonotype was seen only a few times. The chain joins TRBV30 to TRBJ1-2; 7 bases match TRBD1. The germline CDR1 and CDR2 sequences are GTSNPN and SVGIG (reference sequence). Germline trimming cut 6 bases from V and 4 bases from J; bases unmatched to any gene: 5. CDR3 length equals 12 residues. Here the CDR3 reads CACDRDGYGYTF. The CDR3 DNA reads as TGTGCCTGTGACAGGGATGGCTATGGCTACACCTTC.

There are many counts of this clonotype. The chain uses TRBV20-1 and TRBJ1-1; D unclear. This CDR3 spans 12 amino acids. Germline lookup yields CDR1 DFQATT and CDR2 SNEGSKA (reference sequence). V lost 1 base to trimming and J lost 4 bases, with 7 bases between them. CDR3 sequence (DNA): TGCAGTGCTAGAGTGTCTGTCACTGAAGCTTTCTTT. Translating gives CSARVSVTEAFF.

This clonotype appeared many times. The gene calls are TRBV6-2 or TRBV6-3 and TRBJ1-5; TRBD1 aligns across 8 bases. This CDR3 contains 17 residues. The J segment lost 9 bases and the V segment lost 4 bases, leaving 17 bases of the junction unmatched. The germline V gene has CDR1 MNHEY and CDR2 SVGEGT. Here the CDR3 DNA reads TGTGCCAGCAGTTTGAACACGGGACAGGTTAATGTTCGGCCCCAGCATTTT. Protein sequence: CASSLNTGQVNVRPQHF.

This clonotype came up many times. V gene TRBV12-3 or TRBV12-4 combines with J gene TRBJ2-2; unclear D gene. V was clipped by 6 bases and J by 3 bases, with 8 bases between them. The CDR3 consists of 13 residues. The CDR3 DNA sequence: TGTGCCAGCAGCAGCTGGGACACCGGGGAGCTGTTTTTT. Amino acids: CASSSWDTGELFF.

This clonotype was counted many times. The rearrangement uses TRBV29-1 and TRBJ1-2, with D possibly matching TRBD1 (6 bases). V lost 3 bases and J 11 bases, leaving 28 bases between the germline ends. Germline-derived CDR1 and CDR2 are SQVTM and ANQGSEA. The CDR3 extends over 16 amino acids. The CDR3 sequence: CSVEGARGTPNFVYTF. For the CDR3, the DNA is TGCAGCGTTGAGGGGGCGAGGGGAACCCCTAATTTCGTTTACACCTTC.

This clonotype was seen at least ten times. The chain is built from TRBV9 and TRBJ2-3, with 8 bases aligning to TRBD2. With 2 bases clipped from V and 0 bases from J, the junction kept 8 bases outside the gene matches. The CDR3 extends over 17 amino acids. Germline assignment: CDR1 SGDLS and CDR2 YYNGEE. The CDR3 loop reads CASSVRVAGHSTDTQYF. Written as DNA, the CDR3 is TGTGCCAGCAGCGTCCGGGTAGCGGGACATAGCACAGATACGCAGTATTTT.

This clonotype was counted at least ten times. The chain carries TRBV29-1 and TRBJ2-1, with no clear D. Trimming took 6 bases from V and 2 from J, leaving 5 bases between them. The CDR3 has 11 amino acids. Per germline, CDR1 SQVTM and CDR2 ANQGSEA. The CDR3 loop reads CSVSAYNEQFF. CDR3 DNA sequence: TGCAGCGTCTCAGCCTACAATGAGCAGTTCTTC.

The chain uses TRBV29-1 and TRBJ2-4; D is unresolved. Germline V CDR1 and CDR2: SQVTM, ANQGSEA. V lost 6 bases, J lost 7 bases, and 13 bases lay in between. CDR3 length: 12 amino acids. The CDR3, as DNA: TGCAGCGTAAGACAAGCACTTAACATTCAGTACTTC. Its translation is CSVRQALNIQYF.

This clonotype was detected many times. The chain recombines TRBV5-1 with TRBJ2-2; D possibly matches TRBD1 or TRBD2 (5 bases each). This CDR3 has 15 amino acids. Germline CDR1 and CDR2: SGHRS and YFSETQ. Trimming cost V 3 bases and J 3 bases, with 12 bases left between them. The CDR3 loop reads CASSSGTDYTGELFF. The CDR3, as DNA: TGCGCCAGCAGCTCGGGGACGGATTACACCGGGGAGCTGTTTTTT. Full variable domain (outside the CDR3, taken from reference TRBV5-1 and TRBJ2-2): KAGVTQTPRYLIKTRGQQVTLSCSPISGHRSVSWYQQTPGQGLQFLFEYFSETQRNKGNFPGRFSGRQFSNSRSEMNVSTLELGDSALYLCASSSGTDYTGELFFGEGSRLTVL.